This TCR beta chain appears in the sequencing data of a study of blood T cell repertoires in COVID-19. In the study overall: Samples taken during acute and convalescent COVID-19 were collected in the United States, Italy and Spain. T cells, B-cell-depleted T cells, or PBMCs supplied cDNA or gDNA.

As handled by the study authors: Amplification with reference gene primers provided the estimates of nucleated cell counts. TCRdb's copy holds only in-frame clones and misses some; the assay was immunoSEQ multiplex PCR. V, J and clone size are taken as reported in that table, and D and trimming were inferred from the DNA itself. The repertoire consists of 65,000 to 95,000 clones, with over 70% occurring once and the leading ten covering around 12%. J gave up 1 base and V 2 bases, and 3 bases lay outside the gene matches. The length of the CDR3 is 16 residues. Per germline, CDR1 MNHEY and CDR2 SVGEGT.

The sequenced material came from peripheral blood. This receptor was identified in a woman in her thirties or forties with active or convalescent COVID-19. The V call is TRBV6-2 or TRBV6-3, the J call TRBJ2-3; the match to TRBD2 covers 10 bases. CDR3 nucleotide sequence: TGTGCCAGCAGTTACGTTGGGACTAGCGGCACAGATACGCAGTATTTT. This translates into CASSYVGTSGTDTQYF.